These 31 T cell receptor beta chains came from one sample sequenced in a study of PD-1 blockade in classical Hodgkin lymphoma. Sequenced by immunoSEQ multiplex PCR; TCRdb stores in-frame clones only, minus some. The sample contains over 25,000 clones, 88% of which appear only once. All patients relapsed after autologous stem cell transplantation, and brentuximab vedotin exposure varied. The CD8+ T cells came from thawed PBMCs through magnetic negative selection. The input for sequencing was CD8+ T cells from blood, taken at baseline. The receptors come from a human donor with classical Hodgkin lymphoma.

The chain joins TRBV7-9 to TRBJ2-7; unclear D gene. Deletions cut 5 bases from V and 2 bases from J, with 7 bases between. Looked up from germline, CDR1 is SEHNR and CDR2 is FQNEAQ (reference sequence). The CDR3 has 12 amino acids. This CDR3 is CASSPTPYEQYF. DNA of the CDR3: TGTGCCAGCAGCCCCACTCCCTACGAGCAGTACTTC.

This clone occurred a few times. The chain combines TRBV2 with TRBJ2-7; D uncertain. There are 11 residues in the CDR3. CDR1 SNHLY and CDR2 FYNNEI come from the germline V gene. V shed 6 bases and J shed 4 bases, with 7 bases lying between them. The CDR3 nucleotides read TGTGCCAGCAGGTACGAATACGAGCAGTACTTC. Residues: CASRYEYEQYF.

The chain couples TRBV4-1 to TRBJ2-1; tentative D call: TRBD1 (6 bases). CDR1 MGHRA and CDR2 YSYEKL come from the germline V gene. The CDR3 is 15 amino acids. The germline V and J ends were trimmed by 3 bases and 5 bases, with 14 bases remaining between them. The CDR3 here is CASSQYSGANNEQFF. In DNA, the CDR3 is TGCGCCAGCAGCCAGTATTCAGGGGCCAACAATGAGCAGTTCTTC.

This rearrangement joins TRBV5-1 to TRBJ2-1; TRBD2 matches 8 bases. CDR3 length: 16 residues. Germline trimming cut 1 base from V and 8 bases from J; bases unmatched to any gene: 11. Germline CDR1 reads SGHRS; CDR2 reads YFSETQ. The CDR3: CASSLNRAGVGDEQFF. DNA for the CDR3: TGCGCCAGCAGCTTGAATCGAGCGGGAGTTGGGGATGAGCAGTTCTTC.

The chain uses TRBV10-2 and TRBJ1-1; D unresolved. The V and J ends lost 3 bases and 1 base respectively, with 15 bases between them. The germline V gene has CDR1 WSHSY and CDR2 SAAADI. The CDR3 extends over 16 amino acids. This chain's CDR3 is CASSDAYSGGNTEAFF. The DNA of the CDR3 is TGCGCCAGCAGTGATGCTTATTCCGGAGGGAACACTGAAGCTTTCTTT.

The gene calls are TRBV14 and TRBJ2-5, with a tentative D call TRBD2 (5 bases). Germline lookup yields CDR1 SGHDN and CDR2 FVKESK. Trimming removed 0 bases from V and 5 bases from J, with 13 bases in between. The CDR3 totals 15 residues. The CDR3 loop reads CASSQDKRVRETQYF. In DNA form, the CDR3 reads TGTGCCAGCAGCCAAGATAAGAGGGTTCGGGAGACCCAGTACTTC. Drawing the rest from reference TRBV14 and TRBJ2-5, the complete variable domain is EAGVTQFPSHSVIEKGQTVTLRCDPISGHDNLYWYRRVMGKEIKFLLHFVKESKQDESGMPNNRFLAERTGGTYSTLKVQPAELEDSGVYFCASSQDKRVRETQYFGPGTRLLVL.

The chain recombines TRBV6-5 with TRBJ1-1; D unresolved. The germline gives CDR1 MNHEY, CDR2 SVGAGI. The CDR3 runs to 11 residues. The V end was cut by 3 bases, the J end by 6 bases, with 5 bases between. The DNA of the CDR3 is TGTGCCAGCAGTTATGGCCCTGAAGCTTTCTTT. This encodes CASSYGPEAFF.

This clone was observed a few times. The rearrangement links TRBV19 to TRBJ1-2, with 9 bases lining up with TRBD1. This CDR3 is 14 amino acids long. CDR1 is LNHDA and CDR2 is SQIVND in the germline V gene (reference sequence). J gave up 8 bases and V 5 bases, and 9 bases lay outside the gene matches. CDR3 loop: CASSWTGDLRGYTF. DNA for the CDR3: TGTGCCAGTAGTTGGACAGGGGATTTGAGAGGCTACACCTTC.

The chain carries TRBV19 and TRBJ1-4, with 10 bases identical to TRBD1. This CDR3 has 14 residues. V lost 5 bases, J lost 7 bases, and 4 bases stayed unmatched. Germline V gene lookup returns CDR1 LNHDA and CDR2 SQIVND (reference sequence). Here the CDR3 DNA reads TGTGCCAGTAGTCTCTGGACAGGGGGTGAAAAACTGTTTTTT. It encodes CASSLWTGGEKLFF.

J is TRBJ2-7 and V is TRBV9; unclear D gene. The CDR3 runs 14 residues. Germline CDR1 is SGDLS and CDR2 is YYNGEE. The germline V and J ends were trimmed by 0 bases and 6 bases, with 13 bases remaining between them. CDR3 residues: CASSVAYPASEQYF. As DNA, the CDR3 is TGTGCCAGCAGCGTAGCCTACCCCGCCTCCGAGCAGTACTTC.

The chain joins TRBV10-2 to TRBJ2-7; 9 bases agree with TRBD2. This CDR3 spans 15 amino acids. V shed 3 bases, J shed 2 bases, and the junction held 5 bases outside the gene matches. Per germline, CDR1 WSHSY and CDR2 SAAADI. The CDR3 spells CASSDSLAGPYEQYF. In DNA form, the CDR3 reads TGCGCCAGCAGTGATAGTCTAGCGGGACCCTACGAGCAGTACTTC.

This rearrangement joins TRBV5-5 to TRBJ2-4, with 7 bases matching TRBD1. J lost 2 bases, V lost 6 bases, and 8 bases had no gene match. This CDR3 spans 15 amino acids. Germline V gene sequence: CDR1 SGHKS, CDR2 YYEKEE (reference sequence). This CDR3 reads CASTSTGDPKNIQYF. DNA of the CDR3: TGTGCCAGCACCTCCACAGGGGATCCCAAAAACATTCAGTACTTC. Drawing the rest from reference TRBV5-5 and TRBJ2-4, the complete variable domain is DAGVTQSPTHLIKTRGQQVTLRCSPISGHKSVSWYQQVLGQGPQFIFQYYEKEERGRGNFPDRFSARQFPNYSSELNVNALLLGDSALYLCASTSTGDPKNIQYFGAGTRLSVL.

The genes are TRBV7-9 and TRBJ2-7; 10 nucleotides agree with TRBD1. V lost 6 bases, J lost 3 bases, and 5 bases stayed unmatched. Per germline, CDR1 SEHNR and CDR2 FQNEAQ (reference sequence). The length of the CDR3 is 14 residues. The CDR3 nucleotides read TGTGCCAGCAGGGCCGGGACAGGGGACTACGAGCAGTACTTC. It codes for CASRAGTGDYEQYF. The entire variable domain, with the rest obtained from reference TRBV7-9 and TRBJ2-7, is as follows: DTGVSQNPRHKITKRGQNVTFRCDPISEHNRLYWYRQTLGQGPEFLTYFQNEAQLEKSRLLSDRFSAERPKGSFSTLEIQRTEQGDSAMYLCASRAGTGDYEQYFGPGTRLTVT.

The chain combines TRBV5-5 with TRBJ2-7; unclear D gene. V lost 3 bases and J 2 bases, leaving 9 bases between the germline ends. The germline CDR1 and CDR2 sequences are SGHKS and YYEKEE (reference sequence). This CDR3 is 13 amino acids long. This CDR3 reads CASSSGSPYEQYF. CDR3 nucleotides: TGTGCCAGCAGCTCAGGAAGCCCCTACGAGCAGTACTTC. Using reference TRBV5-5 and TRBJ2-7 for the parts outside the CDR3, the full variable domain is DAGVTQSPTHLIKTRGQQVTLRCSPISGHKSVSWYQQVLGQGPQFIFQYYEKEERGRGNFPDRFSARQFPNYSSELNVNALLLGDSALYLCASSSGSPYEQYFGPGTRLTVT.

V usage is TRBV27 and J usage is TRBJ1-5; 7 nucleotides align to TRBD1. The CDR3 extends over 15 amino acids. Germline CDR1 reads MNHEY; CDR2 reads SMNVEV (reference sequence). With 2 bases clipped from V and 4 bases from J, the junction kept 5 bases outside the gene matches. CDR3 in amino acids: CASSLGQGGNQPQHF. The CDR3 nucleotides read TGTGCCAGCAGTTTAGGTCAGGGGGGAAATCAGCCCCAGCATTTT.

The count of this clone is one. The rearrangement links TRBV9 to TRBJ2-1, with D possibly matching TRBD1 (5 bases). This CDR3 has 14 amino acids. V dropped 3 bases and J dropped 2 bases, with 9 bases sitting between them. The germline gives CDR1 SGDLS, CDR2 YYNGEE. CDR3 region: CASSAQGPYNEQFF. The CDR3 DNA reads TGTGCCAGCAGCGCTCAGGGTCCCTACAATGAGCAGTTCTTC.

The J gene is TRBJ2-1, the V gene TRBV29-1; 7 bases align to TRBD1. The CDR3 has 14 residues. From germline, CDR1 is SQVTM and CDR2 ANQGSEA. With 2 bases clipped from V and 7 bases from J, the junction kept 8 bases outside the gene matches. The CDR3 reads CSVEPGTAKNEQFF. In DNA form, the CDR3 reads TGCAGCGTTGAACCCGGGACAGCAAAGAATGAGCAGTTCTTC.

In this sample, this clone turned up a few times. The CDR3 nucleotides are TGTGCCAGCAGCTTAGTGAGTACCCAAGAGACCCAGTACTTC. Residues: CASSLVSTQETQYF. This chain joins TRBV7-9 and TRBJ2-5; D is uncertain. This CDR3 has 14 residues. V was pared by 1 base and J by 1 base, with 7 bases between. Germline assignment: CDR1 SEHNR and CDR2 FQNEAQ (reference sequence).

DNA of the CDR3: TGTGCTAGTGGTTCACCTCAGGGGTTCACTGAAGCTTTCTTT. Translated, it gives CASGSPQGFTEAFF. The rearrangement links TRBV12-5 to TRBJ1-1, with D perhaps TRBD1 (6 bases). The CDR3 loop spans 14 amino acids. CDR1 is LGHNT and CDR2 is FRNRAP in the germline V gene. V was cut by 4 bases and J by 4 bases, with 13 bases left in between.

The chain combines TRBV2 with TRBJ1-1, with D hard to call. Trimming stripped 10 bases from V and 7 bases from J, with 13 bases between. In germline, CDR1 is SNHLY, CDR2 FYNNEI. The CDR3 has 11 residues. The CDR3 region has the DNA TGTGCCACCCTATCAGGCCGTGAAGCTTTCTTT. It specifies CATLSGREAFF.

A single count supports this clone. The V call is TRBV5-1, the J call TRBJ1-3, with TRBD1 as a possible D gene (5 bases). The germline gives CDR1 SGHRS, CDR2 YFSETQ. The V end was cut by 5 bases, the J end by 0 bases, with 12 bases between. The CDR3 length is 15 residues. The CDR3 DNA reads TGCGCCAGCAGACCGGACATGAGCTCTGGAAACACCATATATTTT. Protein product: CASRPDMSSGNTIYF. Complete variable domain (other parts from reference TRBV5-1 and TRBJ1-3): KAGVTQTPRYLIKTRGQQVTLSCSPISGHRSVSWYQQTPGQGLQFLFEYFSETQRNKGNFPGRFSGRQFSNSRSEMNVSTLELGDSALYLCASRPDMSSGNTIYFGEGSWLTVV.

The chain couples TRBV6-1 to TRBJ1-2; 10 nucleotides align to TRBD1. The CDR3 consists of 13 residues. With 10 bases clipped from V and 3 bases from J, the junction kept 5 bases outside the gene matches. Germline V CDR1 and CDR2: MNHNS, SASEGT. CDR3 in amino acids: CATDRGRDYGYTF. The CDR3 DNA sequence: TGTGCCACAGACAGGGGGCGCGACTATGGCTACACCTTC.

This CDR3 reads CATTSGLYNEQFF. Here the CDR3 DNA reads TGTGCCACCACTAGCGGCCTCTACAATGAGCAGTTCTTC. V and J are TRBV6-5 and TRBJ2-1, with TRBD2 identical over 8 bases. There are 13 residues in the CDR3. CDR1 and CDR2 (germline): MNHEY, SVGAGI. With 10 bases clipped from V and 3 bases from J, the junction kept 5 bases outside the gene matches.

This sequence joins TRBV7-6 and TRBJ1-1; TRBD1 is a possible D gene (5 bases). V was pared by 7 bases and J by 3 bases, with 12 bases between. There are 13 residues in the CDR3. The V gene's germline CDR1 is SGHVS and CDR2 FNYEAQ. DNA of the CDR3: TGTGCCAGCACCCTACAGGTAGACACTGAAGCTTTCTTT. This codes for CASTLQVDTEAFF.

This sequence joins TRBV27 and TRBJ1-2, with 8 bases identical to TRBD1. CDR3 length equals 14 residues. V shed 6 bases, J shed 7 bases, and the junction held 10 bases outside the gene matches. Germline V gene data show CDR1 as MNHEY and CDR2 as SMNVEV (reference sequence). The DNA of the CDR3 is TGTGCCAGCAGCCTGACAGGGGTAGGGGGTGGCTACACCTTC. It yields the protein CASSLTGVGGGYTF.

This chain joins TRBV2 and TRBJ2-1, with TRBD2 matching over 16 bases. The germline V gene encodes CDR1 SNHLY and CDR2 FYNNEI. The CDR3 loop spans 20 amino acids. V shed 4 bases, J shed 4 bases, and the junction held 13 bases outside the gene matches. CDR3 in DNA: TGTGCCAGCAGTGTCACCGGGACTAGCGGGAGGGCCGACCCATACAATGAGCAGTTCTTC. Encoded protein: CASSVTGTSGRADPYNEQFF.

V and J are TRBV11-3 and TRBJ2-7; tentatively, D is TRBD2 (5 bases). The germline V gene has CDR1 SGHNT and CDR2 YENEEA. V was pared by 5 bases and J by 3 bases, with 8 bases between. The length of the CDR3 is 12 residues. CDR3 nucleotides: TGTGCCAGCAGCGCGAGCGGCTACGAGCAGTACTTC. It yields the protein CASSASGYEQYF.

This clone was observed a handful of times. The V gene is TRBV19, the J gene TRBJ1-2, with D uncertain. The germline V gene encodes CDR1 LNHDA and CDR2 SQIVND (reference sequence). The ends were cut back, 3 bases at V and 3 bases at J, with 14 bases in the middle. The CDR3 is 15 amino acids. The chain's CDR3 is CASSIPRNRDYGYTF. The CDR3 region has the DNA TGTGCCAGTAGTATCCCTAGGAACAGAGACTATGGCTACACCTTC.

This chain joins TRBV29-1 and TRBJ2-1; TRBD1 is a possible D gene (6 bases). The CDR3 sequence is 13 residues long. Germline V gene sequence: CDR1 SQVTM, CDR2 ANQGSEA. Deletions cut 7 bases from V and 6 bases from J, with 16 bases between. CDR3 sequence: CSAAPMTGNEQFF. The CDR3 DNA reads TGCAGCGCCGCCCCGATGACAGGCAATGAGCAGTTCTTC.

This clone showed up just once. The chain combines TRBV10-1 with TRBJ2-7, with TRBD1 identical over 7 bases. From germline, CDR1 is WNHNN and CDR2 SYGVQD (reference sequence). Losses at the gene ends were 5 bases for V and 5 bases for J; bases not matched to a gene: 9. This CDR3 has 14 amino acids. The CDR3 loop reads CASSNRGRGNEQYF. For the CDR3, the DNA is TGCGCCAGCAGTAACAGGGGTAGGGGTAACGAGCAGTACTTC.

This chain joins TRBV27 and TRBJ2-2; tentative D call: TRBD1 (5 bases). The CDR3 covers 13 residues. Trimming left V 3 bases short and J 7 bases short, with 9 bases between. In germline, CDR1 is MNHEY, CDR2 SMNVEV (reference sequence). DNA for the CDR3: TGTGCCAGCAGTTTTGGTAGGGGCGGGGAGCTGTTTTTT. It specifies CASSFGRGGELFF.